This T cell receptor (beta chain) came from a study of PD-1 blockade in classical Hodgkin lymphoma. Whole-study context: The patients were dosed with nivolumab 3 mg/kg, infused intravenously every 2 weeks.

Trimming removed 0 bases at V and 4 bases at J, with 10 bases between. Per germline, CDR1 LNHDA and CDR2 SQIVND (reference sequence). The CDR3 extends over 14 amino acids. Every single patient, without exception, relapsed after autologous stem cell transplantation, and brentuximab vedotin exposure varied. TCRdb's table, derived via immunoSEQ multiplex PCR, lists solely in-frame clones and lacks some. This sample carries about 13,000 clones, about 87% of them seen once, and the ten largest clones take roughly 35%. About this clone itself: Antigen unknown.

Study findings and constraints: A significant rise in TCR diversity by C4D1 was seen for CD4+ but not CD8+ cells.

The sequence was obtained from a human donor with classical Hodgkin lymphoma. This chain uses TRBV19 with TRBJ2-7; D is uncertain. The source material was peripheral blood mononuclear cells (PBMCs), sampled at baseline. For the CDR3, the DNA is TGTGCCAGTAGTATAGATACCCGGAAATACGAGCAGTACTTC. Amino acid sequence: CASSIDTRKYEQYF.